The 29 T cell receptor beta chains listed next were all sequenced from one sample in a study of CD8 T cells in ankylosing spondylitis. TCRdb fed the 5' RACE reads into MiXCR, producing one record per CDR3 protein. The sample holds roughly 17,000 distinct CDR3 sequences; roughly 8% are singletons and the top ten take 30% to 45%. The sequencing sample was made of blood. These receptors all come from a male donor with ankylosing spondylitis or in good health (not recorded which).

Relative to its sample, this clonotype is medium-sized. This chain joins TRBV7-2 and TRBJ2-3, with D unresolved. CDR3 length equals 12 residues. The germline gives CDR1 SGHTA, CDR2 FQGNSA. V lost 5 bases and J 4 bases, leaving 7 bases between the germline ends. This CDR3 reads CASSQSSDTQYF. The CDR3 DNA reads TGTGCCAGCAGCCAATCGTCAGATACGCAGTATTTT. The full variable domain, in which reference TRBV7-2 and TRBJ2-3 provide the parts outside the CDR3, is GAGVSQSPSNKVTEKGKDVELRCDPISGHTALYWYRQSLGQGLEFLIYFQGNSAPDKSGLPSDRFSAERTGGSVSTLTIQRTQQEDSAVYLCASSQSSDTQYFGPGTRLTVL.

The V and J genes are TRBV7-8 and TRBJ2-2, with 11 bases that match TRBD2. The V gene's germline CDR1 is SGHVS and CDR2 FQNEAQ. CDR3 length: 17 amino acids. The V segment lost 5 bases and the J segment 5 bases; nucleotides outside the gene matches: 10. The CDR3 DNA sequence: TGTGCCAGCAGCCCGTGGGTGCTAGCGGGGGGTACCGGGGAGCTGTTTTTT. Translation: CASSPWVLAGGTGELFF.

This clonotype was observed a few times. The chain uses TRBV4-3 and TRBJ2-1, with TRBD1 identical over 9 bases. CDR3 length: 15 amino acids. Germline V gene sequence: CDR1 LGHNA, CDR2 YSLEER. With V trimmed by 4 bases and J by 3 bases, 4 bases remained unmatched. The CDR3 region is CASSRGTGIYNEQFF. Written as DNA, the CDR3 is TGCGCCAGCAGCCGCGGGACAGGGATCTACAATGAGCAGTTCTTC.

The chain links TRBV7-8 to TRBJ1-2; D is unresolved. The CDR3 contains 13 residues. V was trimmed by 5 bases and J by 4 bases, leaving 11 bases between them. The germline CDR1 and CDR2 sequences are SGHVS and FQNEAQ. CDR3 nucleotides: TGTGCCAGCAGCACCCAGCGTAGCTATGGCTACACCTTC. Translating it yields CASSTQRSYGYTF.

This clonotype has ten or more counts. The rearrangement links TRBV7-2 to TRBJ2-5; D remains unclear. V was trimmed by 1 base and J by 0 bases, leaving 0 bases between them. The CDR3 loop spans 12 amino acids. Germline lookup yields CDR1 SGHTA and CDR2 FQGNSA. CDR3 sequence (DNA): TGTGCCAGCAGCTTAGACCAAGAGACCCAGTACTTC. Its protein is CASSLDQETQYF. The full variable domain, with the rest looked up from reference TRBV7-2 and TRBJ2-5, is GAGVSQSPSNKVTEKGKDVELRCDPISGHTALYWYRQSLGQGLEFLIYFQGNSAPDKSGLPSDRFSAERTGGSVSTLTIQRTQQEDSAVYLCASSLDQETQYFGPGTRLLVL.

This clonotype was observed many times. In DNA form, the CDR3 reads TGCAGTGCTGACCGGGACGGGAACAATGAGCAGTTCTTC. It codes for CSADRDGNNEQFF. The chain joins TRBV20-1 to TRBJ2-1, with D perhaps matching TRBD1 or TRBD2 (5 bases each). Germline V gives CDR1 DFQATT, CDR2 SNEGSKA (reference sequence). CDR3 size: 13 residues. V lost 5 bases and J 5 bases, leaving 13 bases between the germline ends.

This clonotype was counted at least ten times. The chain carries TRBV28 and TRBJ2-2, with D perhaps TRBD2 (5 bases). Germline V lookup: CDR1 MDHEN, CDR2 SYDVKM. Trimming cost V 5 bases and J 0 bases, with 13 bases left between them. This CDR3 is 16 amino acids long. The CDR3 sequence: CASSTPAGANTGELFF. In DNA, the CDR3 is TGTGCCAGCAGTACCCCCGCGGGCGCGAACACCGGGGAGCTGTTTTTT.

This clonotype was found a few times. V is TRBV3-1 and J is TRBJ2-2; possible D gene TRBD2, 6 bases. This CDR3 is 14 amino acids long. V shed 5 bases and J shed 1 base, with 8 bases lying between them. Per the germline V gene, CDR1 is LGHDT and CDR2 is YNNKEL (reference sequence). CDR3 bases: TGTGCCAGCAGCTGGGGACTGAACACCGGGGAGCTGTTTTTT. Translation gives CASSWGLNTGELFF.

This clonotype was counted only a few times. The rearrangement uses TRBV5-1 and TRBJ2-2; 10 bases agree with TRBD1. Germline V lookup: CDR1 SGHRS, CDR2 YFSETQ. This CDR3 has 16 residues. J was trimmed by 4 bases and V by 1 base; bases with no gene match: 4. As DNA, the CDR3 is TGCGCCAGCAGCTTGTCGGGACAGGGGAGCACCGGGGAGCTGTTTTTT. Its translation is CASSLSGQGSTGELFF.

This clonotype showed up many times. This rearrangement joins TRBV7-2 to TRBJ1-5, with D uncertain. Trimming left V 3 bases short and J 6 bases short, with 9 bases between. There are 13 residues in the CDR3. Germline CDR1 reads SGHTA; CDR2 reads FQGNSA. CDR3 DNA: TGTGCCAGCAGCTTCGGGGTGAGTCAGCCCCAGCATTTT. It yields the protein CASSFGVSQPQHF. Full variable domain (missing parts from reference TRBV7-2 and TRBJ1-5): GAGVSQSPSNKVTEKGKDVELRCDPISGHTALYWYRQSLGQGLEFLIYFQGNSAPDKSGLPSDRFSAERTGGSVSTLTIQRTQQEDSAVYLCASSFGVSQPQHFGDGTRLSIL.

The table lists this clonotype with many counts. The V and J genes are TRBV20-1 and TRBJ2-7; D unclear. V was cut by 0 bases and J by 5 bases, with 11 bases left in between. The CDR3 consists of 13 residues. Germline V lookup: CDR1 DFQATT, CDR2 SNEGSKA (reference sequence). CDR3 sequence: CSARDSLRNEQYV. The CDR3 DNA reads TGCAGTGCTAGAGATAGCCTTCGCAACGAGCAGTACGTC.

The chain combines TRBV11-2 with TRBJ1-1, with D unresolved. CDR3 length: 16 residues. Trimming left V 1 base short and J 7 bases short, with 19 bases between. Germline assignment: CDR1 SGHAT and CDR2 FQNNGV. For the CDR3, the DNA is TGTGCCAGCAGCTTAGGCCTCGAAGGGAATTTGGATGAAGCTTTCTTT. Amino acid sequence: CASSLGLEGNLDEAFF.

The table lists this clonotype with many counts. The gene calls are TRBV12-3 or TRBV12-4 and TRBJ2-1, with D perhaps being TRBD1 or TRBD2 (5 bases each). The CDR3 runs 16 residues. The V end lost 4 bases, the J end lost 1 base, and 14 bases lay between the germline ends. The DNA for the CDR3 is TGTGCCAGCAGTTCCGGGGCTGGAGGTTCCTACAATGAGCAGTTCTTC. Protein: CASSSGAGGSYNEQFF.

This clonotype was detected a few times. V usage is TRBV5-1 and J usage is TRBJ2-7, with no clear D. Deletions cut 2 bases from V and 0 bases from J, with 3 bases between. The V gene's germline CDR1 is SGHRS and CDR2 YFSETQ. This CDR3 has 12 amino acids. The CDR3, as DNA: TGCGCCAGCAGCTTACCCTCCTACGAGCAGTACTTC. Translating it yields CASSLPSYEQYF.

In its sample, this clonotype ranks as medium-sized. This CDR3 reads CSGLPGATTDTQYF. CDR3 nucleotide sequence: TGCAGCGGATTACCGGGAGCGACAACAGATACGCAGTATTTT. The chain uses TRBV29-1 and TRBJ2-3; D possibly corresponds to TRBD2 (6 bases). Germline V CDR1 and CDR2: SQVTM, ANQGSEA. The length of the CDR3 is 14 residues. Trimming pared 7 bases from V and 3 bases from J, leaving 17 bases between.

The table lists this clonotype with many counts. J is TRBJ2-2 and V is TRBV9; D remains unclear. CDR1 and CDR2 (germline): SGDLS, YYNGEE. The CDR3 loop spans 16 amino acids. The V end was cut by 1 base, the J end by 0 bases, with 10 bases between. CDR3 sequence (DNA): TGTGCCAGCAGCGTATACCCCATCACGAACACCGGGGAGCTGTTTTTT. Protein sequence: CASSVYPITNTGELFF.

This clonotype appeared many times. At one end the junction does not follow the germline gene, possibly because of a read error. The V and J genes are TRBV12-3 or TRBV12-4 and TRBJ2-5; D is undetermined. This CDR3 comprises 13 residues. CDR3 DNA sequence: TGTGCCAGCAGTCCCGGCCTACAAGGGACCCAGTACTTC. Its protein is CASSPGLQGTQYF.

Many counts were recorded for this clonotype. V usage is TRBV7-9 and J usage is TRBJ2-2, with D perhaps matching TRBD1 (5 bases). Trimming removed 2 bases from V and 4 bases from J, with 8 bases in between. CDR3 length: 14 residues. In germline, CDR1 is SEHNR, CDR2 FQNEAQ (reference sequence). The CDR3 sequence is CASSLKGSTGELFF. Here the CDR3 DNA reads TGTGCCAGCAGCTTAAAGGGGTCCACCGGGGAGCTGTTTTTT.

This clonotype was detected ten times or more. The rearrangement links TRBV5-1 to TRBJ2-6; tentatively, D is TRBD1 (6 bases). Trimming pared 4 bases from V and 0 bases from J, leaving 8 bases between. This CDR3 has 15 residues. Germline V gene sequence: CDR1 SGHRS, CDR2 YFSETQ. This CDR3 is CASSRDNSGANVLTF. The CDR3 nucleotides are TGCGCCAGCAGCCGGGACAACTCTGGGGCCAACGTCCTGACTTTC.

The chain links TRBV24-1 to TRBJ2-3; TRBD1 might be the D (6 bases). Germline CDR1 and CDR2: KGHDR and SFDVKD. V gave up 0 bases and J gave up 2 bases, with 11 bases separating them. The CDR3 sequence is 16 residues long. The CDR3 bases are TGTGCCACCAGTGATTTGCAGGGGAGCTACACAGATACGCAGTATTTT. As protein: CATSDLQGSYTDTQYF.

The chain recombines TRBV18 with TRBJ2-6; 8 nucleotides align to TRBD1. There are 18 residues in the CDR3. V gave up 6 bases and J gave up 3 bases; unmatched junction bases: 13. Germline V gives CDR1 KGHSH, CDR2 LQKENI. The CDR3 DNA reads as TGTGCCAGCTCCCCAACCGGGACAGGATTAAGTGGGGCCAACGTCCTGACTTTC. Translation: CASSPTGTGLSGANVLTF. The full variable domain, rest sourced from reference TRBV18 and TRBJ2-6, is NAGVMQNPRHLVRRRGQEARLRCSPMKGHSHVYWYRQLPEEGLKFMVYLQKENIIDESGMPKERFSAEFPKEGPSILRIQQVVRGDSAAYFCASSPTGTGLSGANVLTFGAGSRLTVL.

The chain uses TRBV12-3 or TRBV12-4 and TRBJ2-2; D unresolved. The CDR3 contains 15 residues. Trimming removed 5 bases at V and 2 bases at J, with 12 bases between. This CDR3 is CASSSLGVNTGELFF. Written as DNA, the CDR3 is TGTGCCAGCAGTAGTCTGGGCGTCAACACCGGGGAGCTGTTTTTT.

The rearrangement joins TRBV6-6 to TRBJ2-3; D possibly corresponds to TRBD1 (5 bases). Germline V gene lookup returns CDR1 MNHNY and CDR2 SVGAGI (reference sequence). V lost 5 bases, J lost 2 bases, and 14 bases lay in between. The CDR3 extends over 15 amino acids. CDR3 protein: CASSARQRSTDTQYF. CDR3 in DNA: TGTGCCAGCAGTGCCCGACAGAGATCCACAGATACGCAGTATTTT.

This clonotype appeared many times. DNA for the CDR3: TGCGCCAGCATAACAGGGGACTCCTACGAGCAGTACTTC. As protein: CASITGDSYEQYF. The chain combines TRBV4-3 with TRBJ2-7; 7 positions agree with TRBD1. Germline lookup yields CDR1 LGHNA and CDR2 YSLEER. The CDR3 is 13 residues long. The ends lost 7 bases at V and 0 bases at J; junction bases unmatched: 3.

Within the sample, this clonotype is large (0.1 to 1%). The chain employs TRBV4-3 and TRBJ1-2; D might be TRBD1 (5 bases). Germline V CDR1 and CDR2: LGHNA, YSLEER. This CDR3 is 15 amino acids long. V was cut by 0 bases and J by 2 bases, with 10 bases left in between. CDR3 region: CASSQESGVNYGYTF. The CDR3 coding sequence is TGCGCCAGCAGCCAAGAATCGGGGGTGAACTATGGCTACACCTTC.

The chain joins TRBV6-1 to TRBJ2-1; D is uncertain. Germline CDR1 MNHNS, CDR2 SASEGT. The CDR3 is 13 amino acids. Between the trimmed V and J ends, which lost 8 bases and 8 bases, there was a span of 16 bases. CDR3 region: CASRTFLGDEQFF. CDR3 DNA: TGTGCCAGCCGGACCTTCCTTGGCGATGAGCAGTTCTTC.

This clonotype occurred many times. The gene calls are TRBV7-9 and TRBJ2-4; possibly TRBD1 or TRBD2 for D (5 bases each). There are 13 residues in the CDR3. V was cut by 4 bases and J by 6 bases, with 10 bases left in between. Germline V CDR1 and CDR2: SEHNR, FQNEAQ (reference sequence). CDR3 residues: CASSSTGGNIQYF. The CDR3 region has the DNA TGTGCCAGCAGCTCGACTGGGGGAAACATTCAGTACTTC.

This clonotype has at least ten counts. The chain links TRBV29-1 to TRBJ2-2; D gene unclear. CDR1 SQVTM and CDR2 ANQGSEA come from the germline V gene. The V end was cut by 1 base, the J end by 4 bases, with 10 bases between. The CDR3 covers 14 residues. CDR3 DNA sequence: TGCAGCGTTGAAGGGTTCTTGGGCACCGGGGAGCTGTTTTTT. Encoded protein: CSVEGFLGTGELFF.

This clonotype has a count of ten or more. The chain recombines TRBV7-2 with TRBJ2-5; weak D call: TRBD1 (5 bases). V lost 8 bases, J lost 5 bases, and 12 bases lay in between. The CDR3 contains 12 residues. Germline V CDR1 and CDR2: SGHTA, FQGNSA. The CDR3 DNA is TGTGCCAGCGGGGCAGATTCTGAGACCCAGTACTTC. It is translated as CASGADSETQYF.